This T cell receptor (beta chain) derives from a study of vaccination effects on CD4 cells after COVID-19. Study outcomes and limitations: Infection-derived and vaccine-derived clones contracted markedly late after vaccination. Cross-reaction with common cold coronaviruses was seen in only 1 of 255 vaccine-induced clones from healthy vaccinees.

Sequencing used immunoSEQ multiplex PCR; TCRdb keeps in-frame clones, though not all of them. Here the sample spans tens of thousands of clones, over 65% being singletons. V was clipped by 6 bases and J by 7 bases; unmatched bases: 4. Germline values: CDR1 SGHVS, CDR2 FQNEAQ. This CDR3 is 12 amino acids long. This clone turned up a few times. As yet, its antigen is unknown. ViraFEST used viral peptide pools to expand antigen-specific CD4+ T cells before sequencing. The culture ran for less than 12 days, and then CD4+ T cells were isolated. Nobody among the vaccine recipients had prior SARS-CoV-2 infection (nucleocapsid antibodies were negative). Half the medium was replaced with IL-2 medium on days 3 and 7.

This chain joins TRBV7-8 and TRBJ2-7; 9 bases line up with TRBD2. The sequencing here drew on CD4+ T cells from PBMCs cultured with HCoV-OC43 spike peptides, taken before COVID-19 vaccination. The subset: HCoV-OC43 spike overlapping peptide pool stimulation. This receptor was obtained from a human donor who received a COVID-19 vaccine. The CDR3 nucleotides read TGTGCCAGCAGTCGACTAGCGGAGGAGCAGTACTTC. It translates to CASSRLAEEQYF.